What follows are 15 T cell receptor beta chains derived from one specimen sequenced in a study of blood T cell repertoires in COVID-19. The table came from immunoSEQ multiplex PCR; TCRdb's copy has only in-frame clones and leaves some out. The sample includes some 70,000 clones, about 87% of them seen just once. The source material was peripheral blood. The source of these receptors is a human donor in a cohort sampled during active COVID-19.

This rearrangement joins TRBV27 to TRBJ2-1; 14 bases match TRBD2. CDR3 length: 17 residues. Germline CDR1 is MNHEY and CDR2 is SMNVEV (reference sequence). V lost 8 bases, J lost 5 bases, and 11 bases stayed unmatched. CDR3 bases: TGTGCCAGCGGAATGGGGACTAGCGGGGGTCTCCACAATGAGCAGTTCTTC. Translation gives CASGMGTSGGLHNEQFF.

A note on this clone: Relative to the germline gene, one junction end is altered; a read error may explain this. The CDR3 region is CASSLSGTDTQYF. The CDR3 DNA reads as TGTGCTAGCAGCTTAAGCGGGACCGATACGCAGTATTTT. This chain joins TRBV7-7 and TRBJ2-3; 7 positions agree with TRBD2. Germline CDR1 is SSHAT and CDR2 is FNYEAQ (reference sequence). There are 13 residues in the CDR3.

This chain uses TRBV2 with TRBJ2-7, with 7 nucleotides matching TRBD2. V lost 4 bases, J lost 3 bases, and 6 bases stayed unmatched. This CDR3 comprises 14 residues. CDR1 is SNHLY and CDR2 is FYNNEI in the germline V gene. CDR3 DNA sequence: TGTGCCAGCAGTGGGGCTAGCGGAAACTACGAGCAGTACTTC. Translation gives CASSGASGNYEQYF.

This clone was found once. V gene TRBV4-3 combines with J gene TRBJ1-1; TRBD1 matches 9 bases. The length of the CDR3 is 15 residues. Trimming cost V 3 bases and J 3 bases; bases outside gene matches: 5. Germline CDR1 is LGHNA and CDR2 is YSLEER. CDR3 loop: CASSQAWTGDTEAFF. CDR3 bases: TGCGCCAGCAGCCAGGCCTGGACAGGGGACACTGAAGCTTTCTTT.

V is TRBV27 and J is TRBJ2-3; 11 bases map to TRBD2. Germline values: CDR1 MNHEY, CDR2 SMNVEV (reference sequence). The CDR3 covers 15 residues. The ends lost 6 bases at V and 2 bases at J; junction bases unmatched: 4. The CDR3 loop reads CASSGLAGSTDTQYF. CDR3 nucleotides: TGTGCCAGCAGCGGACTAGCGGGTTCCACAGATACGCAGTATTTT.

The V gene is TRBV7-9, the J gene TRBJ1-2, with 9 bases that match TRBD1. The CDR3 has 12 amino acids. CDR1 and CDR2 (germline): SEHNR, FQNEAQ (reference sequence). V dropped 5 bases and J dropped 6; count of bases not matched to a gene: 1. CDR3 region: CASSRTGDGYTF. CDR3 bases: TGTGCCAGCAGCCGGACAGGGGATGGCTACACCTTC.

The rearrangement uses TRBV19 and TRBJ2-5; possible D gene TRBD2, 7 bases. V dropped 10 bases and J dropped 2 bases, with 20 bases sitting between them. Per germline, CDR1 LNHDA and CDR2 SQIVND (reference sequence). CDR3 size: 15 residues. CDR3 nucleotide sequence: TGTGCCACCCAAGGGGGGGGGCTAGGGCAAGAGACCCAGTACTTC. Translated, it gives CATQGGGLGQETQYF.

The chain couples TRBV3-1 (or the pseudogene TRBV3-2) to TRBJ2-7, with D perhaps matching TRBD1 (5 bases). V lost 5 bases to trimming and J lost 6 bases, with 17 bases between them. Looked up from germline, CDR1 is LGHDT and CDR2 is YNNKEL (reference sequence). CDR3 length: 14 residues. The CDR3 protein is CASSLRRESGEQYF. The CDR3 nucleotides read TGTGCCAGCAGCTTGCGCAGGGAATCGGGCGAGCAGTACTTC.

The chain recombines TRBV5-1 with TRBJ1-2, with D possibly matching TRBD1 (6 bases). This CDR3 has 13 residues. With 3 bases removed from V and 2 bases from J, the gap between germline ends came to 8 bases. Germline CDR1 and CDR2: SGHRS and YFSETQ. This CDR3 is CASSSGQNYGYTF. The CDR3 DNA is TGCGCCAGCAGCTCAGGACAGAACTATGGCTACACCTTC.

The genes are TRBV15 and TRBJ2-1, with TRBD1 matching 7 bases. Germline CDR1 reads LNHNV; CDR2 reads YYDKDF (reference sequence). The CDR3 contains 16 residues. J was trimmed by 4 bases and V by 1 base; bases with no gene match: 7. The CDR3 bases are TGTGCCACCAGCAGAGTCAGGACAGGCCGATACAATGAGCAGTTCTTC. Amino acids: CATSRVRTGRYNEQFF.

In its sample, this clone was seen a few times. The chain combines TRBV28 with TRBJ1-2; 10 bases match TRBD1. Germline V gene lookup returns CDR1 MDHEN and CDR2 SYDVKM. The V and J ends lost 6 bases and 0 bases, in that order; junction bases with no gene match: 19. CDR3 length: 20 residues. CDR3 in DNA: TGTGCCAGCAGGATAAGCCCCGGGACAGGGGACTTCCAGGCTAACTATGGCTACACCTTC. It encodes CASRISPGTGDFQANYGYTF.

The chain recombines TRBV2 with TRBJ1-1; D remains unclear. V lost 0 bases, J lost 3 bases, and 20 bases lay in between. The CDR3 loop spans 18 amino acids. Germline CDR1 SNHLY, CDR2 FYNNEI. CDR3 in DNA: TGTGCCAGCAGTGAAGCGAGTGGGCGGGGAAGGAGGTACACTGAAGCTTTCTTT. Translated: CASSEASGRGRRYTEAFF.

This chain connects TRBV5-4 to TRBJ2-5, with 13 bases identical to TRBD2. V was pared by 4 bases and J by 5 bases, with 5 bases of the junction left unmatched. In germline, CDR1 is SGHNT, CDR2 YYREEE (reference sequence). The CDR3 is made up of 15 amino acids. CDR3 protein: CASSALLAGGETQYF. For the CDR3, the DNA is TGTGCCAGCAGCGCCCTACTAGCGGGGGGGGAGACCCAGTACTTC. Combining the CDR3 with reference TRBV5-4 and TRBJ2-5 gives the whole variable domain ETGVTQSPTHLIKTRGQQVTLRCSSQSGHNTVSWYQQALGQGPQFIFQYYREEENGRGNFPPRFSGLQFPNYSSELNVNALELDDSALYLCASSALLAGGETQYFGPGTRLLVL.

This clone turned up a few times. The chain recombines TRBV2 with TRBJ2-7, with 9 bases lining up with TRBD1. In germline, CDR1 is SNHLY, CDR2 FYNNEI. After removal of 7 bases from V and 9 bases from J, the junction contained 4 bases not matched to a gene. The CDR3 contains 11 residues. In nucleotides, the CDR3 is TGTGCCAGCAATGGGGACAGGGTGCAGTACTTC. The encoded protein is CASNGDRVQYF.

The rearrangement uses TRBV29-1 and TRBJ1-5, with D perhaps TRBD1 (5 bases). Germline V lookup: CDR1 SQVTM, CDR2 ANQGSEA. The V gene lost 6 bases and the J gene lost 2 bases, with 11 bases spanning the gap. The CDR3 consists of 13 residues. In DNA, the CDR3 is TGCAGCGTGGGACCGGGGGGCAATCAGCCCCAGCATTTT. It is translated as CSVGPGGNQPQHF.